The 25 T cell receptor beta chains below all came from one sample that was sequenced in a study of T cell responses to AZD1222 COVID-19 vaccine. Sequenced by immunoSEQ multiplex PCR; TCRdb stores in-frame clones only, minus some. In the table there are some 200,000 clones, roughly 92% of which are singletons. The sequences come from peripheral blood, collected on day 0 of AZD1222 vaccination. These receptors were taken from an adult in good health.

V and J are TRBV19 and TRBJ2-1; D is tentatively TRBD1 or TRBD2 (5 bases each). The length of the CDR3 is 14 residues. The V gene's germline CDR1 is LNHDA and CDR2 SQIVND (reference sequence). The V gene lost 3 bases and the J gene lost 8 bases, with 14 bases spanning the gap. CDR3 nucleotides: TGTGCCAGTAGTATCCAGGGTAGCGATCATGAGCAGTTCTTC. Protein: CASSIQGSDHEQFF.

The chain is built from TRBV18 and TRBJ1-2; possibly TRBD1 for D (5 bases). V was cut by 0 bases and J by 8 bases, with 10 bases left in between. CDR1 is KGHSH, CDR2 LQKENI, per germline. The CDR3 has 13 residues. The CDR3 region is CASSPPLGVGYTF. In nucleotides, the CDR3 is TGTGCCAGCTCACCACCCCTGGGGGTGGGCTACACCTTC. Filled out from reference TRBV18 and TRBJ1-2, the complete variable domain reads NAGVMQNPRHLVRRRGQEARLRCSPMKGHSHVYWYRQLPEEGLKFMVYLQKENIIDESGMPKERFSAEFPKEGPSILRIQQVVRGDSAAYFCASSPPLGVGYTFGSGTRLTVV.

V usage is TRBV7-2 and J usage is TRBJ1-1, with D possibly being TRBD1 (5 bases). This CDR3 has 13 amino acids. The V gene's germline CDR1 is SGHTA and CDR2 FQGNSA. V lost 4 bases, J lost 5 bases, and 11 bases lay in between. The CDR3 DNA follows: TGTGCCAGCAGCTCCCAGGGTTGGACTGAAGCTTTCTTT. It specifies CASSSQGWTEAFF.

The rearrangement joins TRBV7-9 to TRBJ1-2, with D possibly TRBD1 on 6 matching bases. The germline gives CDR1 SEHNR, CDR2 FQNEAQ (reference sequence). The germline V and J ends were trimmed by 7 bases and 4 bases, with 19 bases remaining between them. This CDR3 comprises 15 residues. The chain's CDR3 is CASNQGSGSGYGYTF. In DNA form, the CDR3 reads TGTGCCAGCAACCAGGGGTCGGGTTCGGGCTATGGCTACACCTTC.

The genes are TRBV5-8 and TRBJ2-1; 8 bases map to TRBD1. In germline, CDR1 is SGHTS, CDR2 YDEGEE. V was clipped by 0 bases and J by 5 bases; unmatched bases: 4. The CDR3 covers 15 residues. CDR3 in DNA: TGTGCCAGCAGCTTGGGACAGGGGTACAACAATGAGCAGTTCTTC. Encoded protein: CASSLGQGYNNEQFF.

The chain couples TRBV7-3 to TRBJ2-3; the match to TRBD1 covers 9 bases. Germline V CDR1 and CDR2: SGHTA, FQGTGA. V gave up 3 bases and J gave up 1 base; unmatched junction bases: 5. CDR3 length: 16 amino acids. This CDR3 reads CASSLTRDRGTDTQYF. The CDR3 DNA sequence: TGTGCCAGCAGCTTGACGCGGGACAGGGGCACAGATACGCAGTATTTT.

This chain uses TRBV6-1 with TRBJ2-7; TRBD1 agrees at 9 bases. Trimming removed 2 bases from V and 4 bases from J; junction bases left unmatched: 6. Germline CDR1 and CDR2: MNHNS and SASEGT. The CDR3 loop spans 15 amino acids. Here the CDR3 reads CASSEMGTGRYEQYF. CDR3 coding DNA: TGTGCCAGCAGTGAAATGGGGACAGGGAGATACGAGCAGTACTTC.

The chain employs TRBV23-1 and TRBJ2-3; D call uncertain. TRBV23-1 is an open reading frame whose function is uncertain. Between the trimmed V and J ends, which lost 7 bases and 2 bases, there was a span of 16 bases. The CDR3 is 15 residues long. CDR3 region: CASKMNLRDTDTQYF. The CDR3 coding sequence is TGCGCCAGCAAAATGAACCTTCGAGACACAGATACGCAGTATTTT.

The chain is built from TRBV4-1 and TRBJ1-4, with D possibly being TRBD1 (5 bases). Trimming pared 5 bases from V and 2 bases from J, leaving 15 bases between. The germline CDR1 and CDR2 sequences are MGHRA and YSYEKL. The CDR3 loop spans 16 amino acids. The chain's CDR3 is CASSSFYGATNEKLFF. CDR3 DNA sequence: TGCGCCAGCAGCTCGTTTTACGGGGCCACTAATGAAAAACTGTTTTTT.

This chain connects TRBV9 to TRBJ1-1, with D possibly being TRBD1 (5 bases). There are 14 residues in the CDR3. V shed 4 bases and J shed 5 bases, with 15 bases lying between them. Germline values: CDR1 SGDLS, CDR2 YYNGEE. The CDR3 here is CASSPRTWGTEAFF. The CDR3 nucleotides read TGTGCCAGCAGCCCCCGAACTTGGGGGACTGAAGCTTTCTTT.

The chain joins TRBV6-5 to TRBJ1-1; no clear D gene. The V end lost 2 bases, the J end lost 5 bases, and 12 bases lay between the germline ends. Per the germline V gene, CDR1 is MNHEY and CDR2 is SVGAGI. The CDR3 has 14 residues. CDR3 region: CASSYRAGGTEAFF. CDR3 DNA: TGTGCCAGCAGTTACAGGGCCGGAGGTACTGAAGCTTTCTTT.

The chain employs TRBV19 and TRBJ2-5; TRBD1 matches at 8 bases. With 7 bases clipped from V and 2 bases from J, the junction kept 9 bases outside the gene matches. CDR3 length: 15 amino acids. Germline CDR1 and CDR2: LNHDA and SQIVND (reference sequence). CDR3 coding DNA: TGTGCCAGTACCCCAGGACAGGGATTTCAAGAGACCCAGTACTTC. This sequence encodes CASTPGQGFQETQYF. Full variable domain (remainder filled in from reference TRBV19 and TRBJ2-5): DGGITQSPKYLFRKEGQNVTLSCEQNLNHDAMYWYRQDPGQGLRLIYYSQIVNDFQKGDIAEGYSVSREKKESFPLTVTSAQKNPTAFYLCASTPGQGFQETQYFGPGTRLLVL.

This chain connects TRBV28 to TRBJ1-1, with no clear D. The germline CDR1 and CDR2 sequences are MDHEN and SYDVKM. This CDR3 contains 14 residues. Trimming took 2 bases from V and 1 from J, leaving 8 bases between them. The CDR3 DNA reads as TGTGCCAGCAGTTTAGGCGTCCGGAACACTGAAGCTTTCTTT. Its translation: CASSLGVRNTEAFF.

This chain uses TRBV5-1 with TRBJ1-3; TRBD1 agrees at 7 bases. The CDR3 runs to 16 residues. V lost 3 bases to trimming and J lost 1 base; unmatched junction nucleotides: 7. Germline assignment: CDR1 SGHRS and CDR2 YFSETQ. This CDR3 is CASSSRDRHSGNTIYF. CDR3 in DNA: TGCGCCAGCAGCTCGCGGGACAGACATTCTGGAAACACCATATATTTT.

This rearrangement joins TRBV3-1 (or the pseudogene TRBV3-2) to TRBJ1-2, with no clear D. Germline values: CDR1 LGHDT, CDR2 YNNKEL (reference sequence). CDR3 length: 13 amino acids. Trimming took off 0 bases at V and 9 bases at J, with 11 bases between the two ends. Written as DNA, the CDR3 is TGTGCCAGCAGCCAAGATTGGACTGCCCGCTACACCTTC. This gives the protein CASSQDWTARYTF.

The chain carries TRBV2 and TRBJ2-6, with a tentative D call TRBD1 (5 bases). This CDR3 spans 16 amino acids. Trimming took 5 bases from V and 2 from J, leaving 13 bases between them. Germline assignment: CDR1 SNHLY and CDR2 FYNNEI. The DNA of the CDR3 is TGTGCCAGCAGTTTAACTAAGGGGACTGGGGCCAACGTCCTGACTTTC. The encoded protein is CASSLTKGTGANVLTF. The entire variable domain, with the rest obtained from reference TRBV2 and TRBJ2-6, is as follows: EPEVTQTPSHQVTQMGQEVILRCVPISNHLYFYWYRQILGQKVEFLVSFYNNEISEKSEIFDDQFSVERPDGSNFTLKIRSTKLEDSAMYFCASSLTKGTGANVLTFGAGSRLTVL.

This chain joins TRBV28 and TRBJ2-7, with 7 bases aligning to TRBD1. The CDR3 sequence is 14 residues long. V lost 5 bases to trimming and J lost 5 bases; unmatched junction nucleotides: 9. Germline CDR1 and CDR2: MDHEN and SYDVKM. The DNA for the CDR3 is TGTGCCAGCAGTCCAACAGGGGTTAGCGACGAGCAGTACGTC. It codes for CASSPTGVSDEQYV.

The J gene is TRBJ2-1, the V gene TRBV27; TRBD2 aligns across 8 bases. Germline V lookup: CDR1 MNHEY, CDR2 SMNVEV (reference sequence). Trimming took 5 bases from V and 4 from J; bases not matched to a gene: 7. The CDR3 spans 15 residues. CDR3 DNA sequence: TGTGCCAGCAGTCTCACTAGCGGAAGTTACAATGAGCAGTTCTTC. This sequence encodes CASSLTSGSYNEQFF.

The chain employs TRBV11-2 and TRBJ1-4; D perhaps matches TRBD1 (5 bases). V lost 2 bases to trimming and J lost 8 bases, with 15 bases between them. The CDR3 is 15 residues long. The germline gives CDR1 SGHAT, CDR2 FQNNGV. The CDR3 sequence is CASSLLGRASEKLFF. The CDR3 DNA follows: TGTGCCAGCAGCTTATTGGGCAGGGCATCCGAAAAACTGTTTTTT.

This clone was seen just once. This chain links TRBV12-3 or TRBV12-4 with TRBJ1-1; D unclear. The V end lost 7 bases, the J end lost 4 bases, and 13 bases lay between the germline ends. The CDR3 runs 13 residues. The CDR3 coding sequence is TGTGCCAGCATACGGGGAGAGGGCACTGAAGCTTTCTTT. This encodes CASIRGEGTEAFF.

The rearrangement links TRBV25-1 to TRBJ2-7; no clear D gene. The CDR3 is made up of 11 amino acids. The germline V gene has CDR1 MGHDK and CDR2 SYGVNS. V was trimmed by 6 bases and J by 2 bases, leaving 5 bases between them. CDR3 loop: CASRDPYEQYF. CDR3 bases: TGTGCCAGCAGAGATCCCTACGAGCAGTACTTC.

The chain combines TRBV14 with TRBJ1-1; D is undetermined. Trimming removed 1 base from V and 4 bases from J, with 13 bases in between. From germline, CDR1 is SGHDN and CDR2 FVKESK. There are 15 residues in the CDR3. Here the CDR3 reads CASSQVFGEGTEAFF. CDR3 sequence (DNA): TGTGCCAGCAGCCAAGTTTTCGGGGAGGGCACTGAAGCTTTCTTT.

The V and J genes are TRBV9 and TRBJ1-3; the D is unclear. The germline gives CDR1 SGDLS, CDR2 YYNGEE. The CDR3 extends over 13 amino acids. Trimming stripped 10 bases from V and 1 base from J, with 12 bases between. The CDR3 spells CASRKVSGNTIYF. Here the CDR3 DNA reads TGTGCCTCCCGAAAGGTATCTGGAAACACCATATATTTT.

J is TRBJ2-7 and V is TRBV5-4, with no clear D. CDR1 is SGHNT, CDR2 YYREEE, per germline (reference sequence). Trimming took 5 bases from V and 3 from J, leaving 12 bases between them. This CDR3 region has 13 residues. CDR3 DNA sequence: TGTGCCAGCAGTGATACACGTATCTACGAGCAGTACTTC. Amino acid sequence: CASSDTRIYEQYF. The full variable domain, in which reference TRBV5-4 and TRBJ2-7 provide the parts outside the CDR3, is ETGVTQSPTHLIKTRGQQVTLRCSSQSGHNTVSWYQQALGQGPQFIFQYYREEENGRGNFPPRFSGLQFPNYSSELNVNALELDDSALYLCASSDTRIYEQYFGPGTRLTVT.

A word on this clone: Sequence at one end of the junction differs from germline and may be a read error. The CDR3 here is CASSLSSRPTF. CDR3 DNA sequence: TGTGCCAGCAGCTTGAGTTCGCGCCCAACCTTC. V usage is TRBV5-6 and J usage is TRBJ2-7, with D uncertain. The CDR3 runs 11 residues. Germline CDR1 is SGHDT and CDR2 is YYEEEE. The full variable domain, with the rest looked up from reference TRBV5-6 and TRBJ2-7, is DAGVTQSPTHLIKTRGQQVTLRCSPKSGHDTVSWYQQALGQGPQFIFQYYEEEERQRGNFPDRFSGHQFPNYSSELNVNALLLGDSALYLCASSLSSRPTFGPGTRLTVT.